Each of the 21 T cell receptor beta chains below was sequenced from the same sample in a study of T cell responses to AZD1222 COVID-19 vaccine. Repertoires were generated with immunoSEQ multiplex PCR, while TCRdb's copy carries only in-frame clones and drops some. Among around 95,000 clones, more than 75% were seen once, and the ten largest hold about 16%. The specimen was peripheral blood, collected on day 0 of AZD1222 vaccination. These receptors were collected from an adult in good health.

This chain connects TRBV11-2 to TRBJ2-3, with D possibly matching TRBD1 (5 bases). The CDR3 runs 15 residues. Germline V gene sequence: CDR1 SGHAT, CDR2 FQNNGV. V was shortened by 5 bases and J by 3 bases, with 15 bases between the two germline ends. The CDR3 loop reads CASSNRRSLTDTQYF. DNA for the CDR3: TGTGCCAGCAGCAACAGGAGATCCCTGACAGATACGCAGTATTTT.

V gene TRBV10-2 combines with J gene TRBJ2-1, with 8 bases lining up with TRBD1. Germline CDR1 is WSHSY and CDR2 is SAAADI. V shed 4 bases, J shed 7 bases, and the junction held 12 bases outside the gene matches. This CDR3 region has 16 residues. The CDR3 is CASSAPGTGRENEQFF. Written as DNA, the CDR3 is TGCGCCAGCAGTGCGCCCGGGACAGGTAGGGAGAATGAGCAGTTCTTC.

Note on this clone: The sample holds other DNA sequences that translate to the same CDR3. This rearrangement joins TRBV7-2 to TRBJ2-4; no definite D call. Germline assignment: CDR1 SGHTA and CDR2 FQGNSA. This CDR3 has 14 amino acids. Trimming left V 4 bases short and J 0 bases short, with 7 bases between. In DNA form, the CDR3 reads TGTGCCAGCAGCTCAAGACTAGCCAAAAACATTCAGTACTTC. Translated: CASSSRLAKNIQYF.

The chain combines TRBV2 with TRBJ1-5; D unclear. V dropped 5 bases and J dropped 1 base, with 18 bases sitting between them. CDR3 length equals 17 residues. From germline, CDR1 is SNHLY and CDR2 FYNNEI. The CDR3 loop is CASSSRPSRWSNQPQHF. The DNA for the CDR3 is TGTGCCAGCAGTTCTAGGCCGAGTAGATGGAGCAATCAGCCCCAGCATTTT.

The CDR3 reads CASSSDKNTEAFF. CDR3 in DNA: TGTGCCAGCTCATCGGACAAGAACACTGAAGCTTTCTTT. The rearrangement joins TRBV18 to TRBJ1-1, with a tentative D call TRBD1 (5 bases). Germline CDR1 reads KGHSH; CDR2 reads LQKENI. The CDR3 loop spans 13 amino acids. Trimming took 5 bases from V and 1 from J, leaving 8 bases between them.

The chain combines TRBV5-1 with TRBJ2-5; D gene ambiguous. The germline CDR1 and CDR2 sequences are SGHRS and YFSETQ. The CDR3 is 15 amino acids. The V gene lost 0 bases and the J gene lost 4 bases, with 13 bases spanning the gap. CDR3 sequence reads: CASSLARTRGETQYF. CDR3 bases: TGCGCCAGCAGCTTGGCGAGGACGCGAGGAGAGACCCAGTACTTC.

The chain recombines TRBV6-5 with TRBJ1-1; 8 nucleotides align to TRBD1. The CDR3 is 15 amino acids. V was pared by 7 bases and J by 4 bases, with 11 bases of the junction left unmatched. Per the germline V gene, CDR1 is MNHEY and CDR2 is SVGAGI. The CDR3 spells CASKSGQETVTEAFF. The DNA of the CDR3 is TGTGCCAGCAAATCGGGACAGGAAACCGTCACTGAAGCTTTCTTT.

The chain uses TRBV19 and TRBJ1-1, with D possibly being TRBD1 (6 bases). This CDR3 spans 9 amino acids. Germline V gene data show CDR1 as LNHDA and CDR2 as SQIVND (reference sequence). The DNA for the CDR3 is TGTGCTTTGGAGGGGGGGGCTTTCTTT. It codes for CALEGGAFF.

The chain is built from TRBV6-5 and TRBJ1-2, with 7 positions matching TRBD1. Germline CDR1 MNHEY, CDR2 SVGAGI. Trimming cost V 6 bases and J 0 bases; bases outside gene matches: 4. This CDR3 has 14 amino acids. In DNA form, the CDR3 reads TGTGCCAGCAGGGGACAGATAGCTAACTATGGCTACACCTTC. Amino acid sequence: CASRGQIANYGYTF.

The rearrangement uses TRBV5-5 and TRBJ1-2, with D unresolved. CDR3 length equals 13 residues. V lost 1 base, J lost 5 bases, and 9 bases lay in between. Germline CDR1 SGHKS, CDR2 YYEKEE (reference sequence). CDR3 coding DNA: TGTGCCAGCAGCTTGACAGAGTCTTATGGCTACACCTTC. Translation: CASSLTESYGYTF.

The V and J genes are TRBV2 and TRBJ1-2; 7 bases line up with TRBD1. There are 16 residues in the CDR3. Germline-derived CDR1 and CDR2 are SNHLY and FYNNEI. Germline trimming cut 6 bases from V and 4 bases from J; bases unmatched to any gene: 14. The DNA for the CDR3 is TGTGCCAGCAGCCGACGACAGGGATTGGGGACCTATGGCTACACCTTC. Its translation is CASSRRQGLGTYGYTF.

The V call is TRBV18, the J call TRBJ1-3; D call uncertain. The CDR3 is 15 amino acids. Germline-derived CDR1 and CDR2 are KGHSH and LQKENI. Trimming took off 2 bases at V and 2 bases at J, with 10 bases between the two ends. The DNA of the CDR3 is TGTGCCAGCTCACCAGGATCCGGGACTGGAAACACCATATATTTT. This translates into CASSPGSGTGNTIYF.

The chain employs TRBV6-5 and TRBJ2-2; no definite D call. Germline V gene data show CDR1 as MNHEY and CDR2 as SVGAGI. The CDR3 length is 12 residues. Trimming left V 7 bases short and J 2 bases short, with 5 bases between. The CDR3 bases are TGTGCCAGCAACGCCAACACCGGGGAGCTGTTTTTT. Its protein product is CASNANTGELFF.

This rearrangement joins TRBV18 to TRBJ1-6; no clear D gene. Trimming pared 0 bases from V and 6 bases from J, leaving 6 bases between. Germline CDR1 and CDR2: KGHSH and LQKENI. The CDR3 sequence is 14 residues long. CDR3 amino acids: CASSPPTVNSPLHF. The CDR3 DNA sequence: TGTGCCAGCTCACCACCCACGGTTAATTCACCCCTCCACTTT.

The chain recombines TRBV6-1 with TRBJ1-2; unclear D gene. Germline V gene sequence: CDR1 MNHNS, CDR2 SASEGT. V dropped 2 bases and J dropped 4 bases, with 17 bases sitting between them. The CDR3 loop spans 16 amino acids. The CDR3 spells CASSELGEEGIYGYTF. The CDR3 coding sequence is TGTGCCAGCAGTGAATTGGGCGAGGAGGGTATCTATGGCTACACCTTC.

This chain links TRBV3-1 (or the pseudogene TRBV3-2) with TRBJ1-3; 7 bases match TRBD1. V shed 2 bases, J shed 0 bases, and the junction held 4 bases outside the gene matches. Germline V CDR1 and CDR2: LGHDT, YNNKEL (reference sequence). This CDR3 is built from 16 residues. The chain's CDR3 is CASSQRDSYSGNTIYF. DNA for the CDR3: TGTGCCAGCAGCCAACGGGACAGTTACTCTGGAAACACCATATATTTT.

CDR3 DNA: TGTGCCAGCAGCCGCAGGGGATCAGATACGCAGTATTTT. Protein product: CASSRRGSDTQYF. The chain combines TRBV7-2 with TRBJ2-3; tentatively, D is TRBD1 (6 bases). Germline CDR1 reads SGHTA; CDR2 reads FQGNSA. The CDR3 contains 13 residues. Trimming left V 5 bases short and J 4 bases short, with 10 bases between.

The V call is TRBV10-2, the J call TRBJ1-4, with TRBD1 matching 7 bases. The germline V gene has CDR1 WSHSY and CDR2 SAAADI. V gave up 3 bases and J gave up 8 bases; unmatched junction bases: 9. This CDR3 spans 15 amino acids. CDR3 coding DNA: TGCGCCAGCAGTGAATGGACAGGTCTACGAGAAAAACTGTTTTTT. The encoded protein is CASSEWTGLREKLFF.

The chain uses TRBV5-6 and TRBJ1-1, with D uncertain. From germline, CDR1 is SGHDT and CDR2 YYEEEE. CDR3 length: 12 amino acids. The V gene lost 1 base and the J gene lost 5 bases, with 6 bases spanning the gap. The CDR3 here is CASSLSRTEAFF. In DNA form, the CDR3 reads TGTGCCAGCAGCTTGAGCCGGACTGAAGCTTTCTTT.

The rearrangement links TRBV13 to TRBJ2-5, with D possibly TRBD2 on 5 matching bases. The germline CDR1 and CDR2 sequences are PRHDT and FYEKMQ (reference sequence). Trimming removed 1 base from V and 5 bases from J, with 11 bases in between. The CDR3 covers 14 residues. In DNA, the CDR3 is TGTGCCAGCAGCTTAGCGGCTAGCTCTGAGACCCAGTACTTC. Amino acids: CASSLAASSETQYF.

The CDR3 DNA is TGCGCCAGCAGCTTTGCCAGGGGCATGAACACTGAAGCTTTCTTT. Translated: CASSFARGMNTEAFF. The chain is built from TRBV5-1 and TRBJ1-1, with D perhaps matching TRBD1 (6 bases). The CDR3 totals 15 residues. The germline V and J ends were trimmed by 2 bases and 0 bases, with 11 bases remaining between them. In germline, CDR1 is SGHRS, CDR2 YFSETQ.